This T cell receptor beta chain was identified during a study of CXCR3-negative and CXCR3-positive naive CD8 T cells. The CDR3 has 14 residues. Germline CDR1 and CDR2: SGHRS and YFSETQ. Points on this clonotype: The antigen is unknown.

It was by 5' RACE with UMI labels that the TRB cDNA libraries were prepared. From its re-call of the 5' RACE reads, TCRdb lists each CDR3 protein once, without DNA. The sample data list around 140,000 distinct CDR3 sequences. General study findings and limits: For CXCR3-positive naive cells, TRB CDR3s were more hydrophobic than those of CXCR3-negative naive cells.

Input material: naive CXCR3+ CD8+ T cells from blood. Subset given: CD45RO-CCR7+CD27+CD95- naive CD8+ T cells expressing CXCR3 (TNR3+). The chain combines TRBV5-1 with TRBJ2-5; TCRdb calls TRBD1, which cannot be checked without DNA. This TCR was sampled from a human donor in good health. Some clones in this sample may be carry-over from other donors' samples. CDR3 sequence: CASSLLGGLETQYF. The full variable domain, its missing parts supplied by reference TRBV5-1 and TRBJ2-5, is KAGVTQTPRYLIKTRGQQVTLSCSPISGHRSVSWYQQTPGQGLQFLFEYFSETQRNKGNFPGRFSGRQFSNSRSEMNVSTLELGDSALYLCASSLLGGLETQYFGPGTRLLVL.